The 8 T cell receptor beta chains given below trace back to one sample, sequenced in a study of shared clonotypes between healthy human individuals. Generated by immunoSEQ multiplex PCR, the TCRdb table keeps only in-frame clones and is missing some. The repertoire holds roughly 500,000 clones, with roughly 80% as singletons. Source material: PBMCs. The receptor set was obtained from a middle-aged woman in good health. Some clones in this sample may be carry-over from other donors' samples.

This clone was found once. This likely stems from a read error, as it lies one base from a far larger clone. Other DNA sequences in the same sample also yield this CDR3. This sequence joins TRBV28 and TRBJ1-5; 7 nucleotides line up with TRBD1. Germline V gene lookup returns CDR1 MDHEN and CDR2 SYDVKM. This CDR3 is 15 amino acids long. CDR3: CASSFTQGDYQPQHF. The CDR3 DNA reads as TGTGCAAGCAGTTTCACGCAGGGGGATTATCAGCCCCAGCATTTT.

The J gene is TRBJ2-7, the V gene TRBV19; the D is unclear. CDR1 is LNHDA, CDR2 SQIVND, per germline (reference sequence). V was pared by 5 bases and J by 3 bases, with 8 bases between. The CDR3 covers 12 residues. The DNA for the CDR3 is TGTGCCAGTAGTTCCAATTACTACGAGCAGTACTTC. It is translated as CASSSNYYEQYF.

Turning to this clone: This sample also contains other DNA sequences that code for the same CDR3. The rearrangement links TRBV27 to TRBJ2-3; unclear D gene. Germline lookup yields CDR1 MNHEY and CDR2 SMNVEV (reference sequence). V gave up 6 bases and J gave up 0 bases, with 4 bases separating them. The CDR3 runs 12 residues. Written as DNA, the CDR3 is TGTGCCAGCAGGGGAAGCACAGATACGCAGTATTTT. Protein sequence: CASRGSTDTQYF.

The genes are TRBV4-1 and TRBJ2-7; 8 positions agree with TRBD1. There are 16 residues in the CDR3. The germline gives CDR1 MGHRA, CDR2 YSYEKL. V lost 1 base and J lost 3; bases outside the gene matches: 8. CDR3: CASSQGPSGTGYEQYF. Here the CDR3 DNA reads TGCGCCAGCAGCCAAGGCCCCTCCGGGACAGGCTACGAGCAGTACTTC.

This chain joins TRBV4-1 and TRBJ1-2; TRBD1 matches at 9 bases. CDR3 length equals 16 residues. Trimming at V came to 1 base and at J to 5 bases, leaving 8 bases not matched to a gene. Germline V lookup: CDR1 MGHRA, CDR2 YSYEKL. In DNA, the CDR3 is TGCGCCAGCAGCCAAGCCTCCGGGACAGGGAATTATGGCTACACCTTC. Its translation: CASSQASGTGNYGYTF.

The chain couples TRBV4-1 to TRBJ2-7; the match to TRBD2 covers 9 bases. V lost 4 bases and J lost 3; bases outside the gene matches: 7. Germline CDR1 is MGHRA and CDR2 is YSYEKL. The CDR3 has 15 amino acids. The CDR3 region is CASSLRLAENYEQYF. As DNA, the CDR3 is TGCGCCAGCAGCCTACGACTAGCGGAAAACTACGAGCAGTACTTC.

The chain has TRBV15 and TRBJ2-5; TRBD1 might be the D (6 bases). V lost 3 bases, J lost 5 bases, and 10 bases lay in between. Germline loops: CDR1 LNHNV, CDR2 YYDKDF (reference sequence). CDR3 length: 13 amino acids. As DNA, the CDR3 is TGTGCCACCAGCAGCCCCCAGGGGGAGACCCAGTACTTC. This codes for CATSSPQGETQYF.

This clone was seen ten or more times. This chain links TRBV5-1 with TRBJ2-3; D gene ambiguous. With 4 bases removed from V and 6 bases from J, the gap between germline ends came to 9 bases. The V gene's germline CDR1 is SGHRS and CDR2 YFSETQ. The CDR3 length is 12 residues. The CDR3 DNA sequence: TGCGCCAGCAGCCGAACGCGGGATACGCAGTATTTT. Its protein product is CASSRTRDTQYF. Using reference TRBV5-1 and TRBJ2-3 for the parts outside the CDR3, the full variable domain is KAGVTQTPRYLIKTRGQQVTLSCSPISGHRSVSWYQQTPGQGLQFLFEYFSETQRNKGNFPGRFSGRQFSNSRSEMNVSTLELGDSALYLCASSRTRDTQYFGPGTRLTVL.